A selection of T cell receptor beta chains follows, all from one sample in a study of siplizumab effects on memory and regulatory T cells. Sequencing was performed with immunoSEQ multiplex PCR; in TCRdb, only in-frame clones are kept and a portion is missing. Here the sample spans 65,000 to 90,000 clones, 93% being singletons. Input material: CD8+ T cells sorted from blood. The receptors were sampled from a human donor in good health. Both conserved end residues are part of each CDR3. The D gene is left open where the match is weak. Clone size is shown for a subset of rows, as once, few, many or a class of expanded clone.

j_call clone_size v_call d_call cdr3_nt cdr3_aa
TRBJ2-7 - TRBV19 TRBD1 TGTGCCAGTAGTCCGACAGGGTCCCTCCACGAGCAGTACTTC CASSPTGSLHEQYF
TRBJ2-1 - TRBV2 TRBD2 TGTGCCAGCCGACCAGCGGGGGGCGCGGATGAGCAGTTCTTC CASRPAGGADEQFF
TRBJ2-3 once TRBV6-5 - TGTGCCAGCAGTTACTACCTCGGAGGGGGAGAAGATACGCAGTATTTT CASSYYLGGGEDTQYF
TRBJ2-7 - TRBV19 TRBD2 TGTGCCAGTAGTATCTCGTCTAGCGGCGAGCAGTACTTC CASSISSSGEQYF
TRBJ2-7 - TRBV4-3 TRBD1 TGCGCCAGCAGCCAGGATCGGACAGGGGAGTACGAGCAGTACTTC CASSQDRTGEYEQYF
TRBJ2-7 - TRBV11-1 - TGTGCCAGCAGCTTATTTGGCTACGAGCAGTACTTC CASSLFGYEQYF
TRBJ2-7 - TRBV7-9 - TGTGCCAGCAGCTTTAGACAGGATTCATACGAGCAGTACTTC CASSFRQDSYEQYF
TRBJ2-7 - TRBV9 - TGTGCCAGCAGCTTAGGTGGGGCCGCAATTTACGAGCAGTACTTC CASSLGGAAIYEQYF
TRBJ2-5 - TRBV28 - TGTGCCAGCACCCAGCAGCCGCGGGAGACCCAGTACTTC CASTQQPRETQYF
TRBJ1-1 - TRBV30 TRBD1 TGTGCCTGGGGGGCGGGACAGGGGAACACTGAAGCTTTCTTT CAWGAGQGNTEAFF
TRBJ2-7 - TRBV7-7 TRBD1 TGTGCCAGCAGCCCCGGGACAGGGGGAGGTTACGAGCAGTACTTC CASSPGTGGGYEQYF
TRBJ1-1 - TRBV9 - TGTGCCAGCAGCGTAGGACAACAGGCAATGAACACTGAAGCTTTCTTT CASSVGQQAMNTEAFF
TRBJ1-1 - TRBV6-5 - TGTGCCAGCAGTTATTCGGGAGGGACTGAAGCTTTCTTT CASSYSGGTEAFF
TRBJ2-7 - TRBV13 TRBD1 TGTGCCAGCAGCTTATTTCAGGACAGGGGATTCGAGCAGTACTTC CASSLFQDRGFEQYF
TRBJ1-5 - TRBV13 - TGTGCCAGCAGCTTAAGGCAGGGAAGGAATCAGCCCCAGCATTTT CASSLRQGRNQPQHF
TRBJ2-7 - TRBV4-1 TRBD1 TGCGCCAGCTCGCCCGGGACAGGGCCTCCCGAGCAGTACTTC CASSPGTGPPEQYF
TRBJ2-7 - TRBV25-1 - TGTGCCAGCAGTGCAAGGCGGGACGAGCAGTACTTC CASSARRDEQYF
TRBJ2-7 - TRBV29-1 TRBD1 TGCAGCGTTCGGACAGGAGACTCCTACGAGCAGTACTTC CSVRTGDSYEQYF